The present T cell receptor beta chain was sequenced within a study of T-cell reconstitution after alpha-beta-depleted transplantation in children. With respect to this clonotype: Its specificity is not known.

The TCRbeta library incorporated unique molecular identifiers. TCRdb re-called the PCR reads with MiXCR, one entry per CDR3 protein. Here the sample spans some 460,000 distinct CDR3 sequences, roughly 15% being singletons. General study results and limits: Certain patients had high TCRbeta diversity at day 60, and it came from recipient T cells and thymic progenitors that survived. As was reported, about two months after transplant, alpha-beta T cells came from several hundred expanded graft clones. At the one-year point after transplant, T-cell counts and TCRbeta diversity were found to come mostly from T cells that had been newly produced.

Germline trimming cut 6 bases from V and 3 bases from J; bases unmatched to any gene: 8. Germline assignment: CDR1 DFQATT and CDR2 SNEGSKA (reference sequence). There are 13 residues in the CDR3. The genes are TRBV20-1 and TRBJ2-7; 7 bases align to TRBD1. The sequencing used PBMCs, mostly from graft donor cells, collected 360 days after TCRalphabeta/CD19-depleted stem cell transplant. This sequence was found in a boy in the first two years of life who had a stem cell transplant for Wiskott-Aldrich syndrome, so the T cells may come from the graft donor. This CDR3 reads CSATPDRNYEQYF. The CDR3 DNA follows: TGCAGTGCCACTCCGGACAGGAACTACGAGCAGTACTTC.